Listed below are T cell receptor beta chains from one sample, sequenced in a study of T cell responses to AZD1222 COVID-19 vaccine. Using immunoSEQ multiplex PCR, the repertoire was profiled, and TCRdb retains in-frame clones only, with some absent. Of roughly 81,000 clones listed, about 86% are singletons. This specimen consisted of peripheral blood, obtained on day 0 of AZD1222 vaccination. Receptors originate from an adult in good health. The CDR3 runs from the conserved cysteine through the conserved F or W.

TRBV7-6,TRBJ1-6,CASSSTGLAYNSPLHF
TRBV28,TRBJ1-5,CASTLGGQGSQPQHF
TRBV6-2/TRBV6-3,TRBJ1-6,CASSYLGTGGSPLHF
TRBV15,TRBJ1-6,CATSAQSGESPLHF
TRBV11-3,TRBJ1-6,CASSLQDSPLHF
TRBV6-2/TRBV6-3,TRBJ2-7,CASSFSGSYEQYF
TRBV19,TRBJ1-5,CASSIPENGQPQHF
TRBV19,TRBJ2-1,CASSILAGQGGYNEQFF
TRBV7-2,TRBJ1-3,CASSQPASGNTIYF
TRBV27,TRBJ1-6,CASSGGVATAPLHF
TRBV12-3/TRBV12-4,TRBJ2-7,CASSPNFPEQYF
TRBV7-8,TRBJ1-2,CASSLGIYGYTF
TRBV7-9,TRBJ2-2,CASSLGSQSNTGELFF
TRBV29-1,TRBJ1-3,CSVDRQSGNTIYF
TRBV2,TRBJ1-2,CASVGGSGERGYTF
TRBV6-5,TRBJ2-3,CASSRALGAQYF
TRBV19,TRBJ1-2,CASSLGGADYGYTF
TRBV19,TRBJ2-1,CASSIDQGVAYNEQFF
TRBV7-9,TRBJ1-6,CASSPRASNSPLHF
TRBV6-4,TRBJ2-7,CARLSGLAGDGEQYF
TRBV13,TRBJ1-1,CASSLGTGVEAFF
TRBV7-2,TRBJ2-3,CASSSRRATDTQYF
TRBV10-2,TRBJ2-4,CASSESGAGGAFKNIQYF
TRBV29-1,TRBJ2-7,CSVGDNRGADEQYF
TRBV7-2,TRBJ2-3,CASSPPTSGTALQYF
TRBV11-1,TRBJ2-3,CASRGLAGPTDTQYF
TRBV6-5,TRBJ2-1,CASSYSNRGPYNEQFF
TRBV28,TRBJ1-1,CASTLGGYTEAFF
TRBV28,TRBJ1-5,CASSFDGYQPQHF
TRBV6-6,TRBJ2-2,CASTINVQAAGELFF
TRBV19,TRBJ2-3,CASSYSYTQYF
TRBV4-1,TRBJ2-1,CASSQAKNPSGVNNEQFF
TRBV7-9,TRBJ1-2,CATQEGMGYGYTF
TRBV6-5,TRBJ2-1,CASRIRDRVDEQFF
TRBV9,TRBJ2-3,CASSVGDTQDTQYF
TRBV7-7,TRBJ2-7,CASSPVTTGVGEQYF
TRBV7-3,TRBJ2-3,CASSLGLAGGDTDTQYF
TRBV28,TRBJ1-2,CASSLSGGFGYGYTF
TRBV4-1,TRBJ1-2,CASSQGQGANYGYTF
TRBV7-2,TRBJ2-2,CASSREGTSRTGELFF
TRBV2,TRBJ1-4,CASRRQGLNEKLFF